This TCR beta chain was identified in a study of early T cells in non-severe SARS-CoV-2 infection (dated by TCRdb to about 2021). Regarding the complete study: TCR sequencing used bulk RNA from unsorted whole blood, so alpha and beta chains could not be paired.

Broad study findings and their caveats: VDJdb matching was skewed toward anti-spike CD8 responses and likely underestimated virus-specific expansions by missing private and CD4 specificities.

Libraries were built with 5' RACE. Sequencer: NextSeq 500. Unique molecular identifiers were attached to individual cDNA molecules in the TCR library protocol so that sequencing error and PCR bias could be corrected. Both TCR alpha and beta chains were sequenced, and tight co-correlation was observed between alpha and beta sequence abundances in each sample. As for the authors' bioinformatics: Decombinator V4 was used to perform V gene, J gene and CDR3 annotation of TCR sequences. Expanded TCRs were defined as changing significantly between any two time points under a Poisson model with p below 0.0001. TCR abundances were normalised to the total number of TCRs sequenced in each sample and reported as counts per million. TRAV1-2 paired with TRAJ12, TRAJ20 or TRAJ33 defined MAIT TCRs, while TRAV10 paired with TRAJ18 defined iNKT TCRs. A search of VDJdb, accessed on 1 November 2021, was run for TCRs annotated to CMV, EBV and SARS-CoV-2, with TCRs annotated for multiple antigens excluded. TCRdb handled the public reads itself, with Q25 trimming in fastp and clone calling in MiXCR, and kept productive beta chains. A single entry per CDR3 protein holds the most common genes and DNA from its merged rows. The V and J calls and clone size come from TCRdb's table, not from the authors' own analysis. The sample table lists 70,000 to 90,000 distinct CDR3 sequences, 9.5% to 15% of them with a count of one. Clones ranked in the top ten supply 3.4% of the sample.

A case-control design nested within a healthcare worker cohort in London, UK, was used, with weekly nasopharyngeal swab PCR tests and blood sampling performed. Between 23 and 31 March 2020, the week of the UK lockdown, healthcare workers were enrolled and then followed up weekly for as long as 16 weeks. From the cysteine up to the phenylalanine, the CDR3 has a length of 15 residues. The only DNA kept is the CDR3, 45 bases in frame from the first base. V is clipped by 2 bases and J by 0 bases, and the sequence between their germline boundaries is 8 bases long. A few counts support this clonotype. What antigen it recognizes has not been identified. Base quality data are lacking; no much larger clone is found one base away.

The chain was built from TRBV12-3 or TRBV12-4 and TRBJ2-1; the D region possibly corresponds to TRBD2 (6 bases align). Sequenced input: whole blood. The receptor comes from an adult who was a healthcare worker with PCR-confirmed SARS-CoV-2 infection or an uninfected control (not recorded which). The sequenced DNA: TGTGCCAGCAGTTTATCTAGCGCCTCCTACAATGAGCAGTTCTTC. It translates to CASSLSSASYNEQFF.